Presented here are 12 T cell receptor beta chains from one specimen sequenced in a study of preoperative IRX-2 immunotherapy in early breast cancer. Only in-frame clones appear in the TCRdb table, and some are missing; sequencing was by immunoSEQ multiplex PCR. The table lists more than 35,000 clones, approximately 80% of them singletons, with approximately 1.1% in the top ten. Treatment denoted: preoperative locoregional IRX-2 cytokine immunotherapy. The sequencing here drew on tumor tissue, taken after IRX-2 immunotherapy. The receptor source for this set is a human donor with breast cancer.

The chain has TRBV6-8 and TRBJ2-3; 12 bases are shared with TRBD1. CDR1 is MNHGY, CDR2 SAAAGT, per germline. This CDR3 region has 17 residues. J lost 0 bases, V lost 7 bases, and 8 bases had no gene match. The CDR3 region has the DNA TGTGCCAGCACGGGGACAGGGGGCGCGGGTAGCACAGATACGCAGTATTTT. It specifies CASTGTGGAGSTDTQYF.

This chain links TRBV7-8 with TRBJ1-6, with no clear D. Germline CDR1 reads SGHVS; CDR2 reads FQNEAQ. The V and J ends lost 5 bases and 8 bases respectively, with 10 bases between them. The CDR3 is 13 residues long. Here the CDR3 DNA reads TGTGCCAGCAGCCCTGACACCGATTCACCCCTCCACTTT. This sequence encodes CASSPDTDSPLHF.

About this clone itself: One junction end does not reproduce the germline sequence, and a read error may be involved. The CDR3 loop is CASSLPGSVLRFLF. The CDR3 coding sequence is TGTGCCAGCTCACTTCCCGGGTCGGTCTTACGCTTCCTTTTT. V and J are TRBV18 and TRBJ2-3, with D uncertain. The CDR3 covers 14 residues. The germline V gene encodes CDR1 KGHSH and CDR2 LQKENI.

The chain's CDR3 is CASSGNNYGYTF. The CDR3, as DNA: TGTGCCAGCAGTGGGAACAACTATGGCTACACCTTC. The rearrangement links TRBV6-8 to TRBJ1-2, with unresolved D. The V gene's germline CDR1 is MNHGY and CDR2 SAAAGT. The V end was cut by 5 bases, the J end by 2 bases, with 6 bases between. The length of the CDR3 is 12 residues.

V and J are TRBV6-8 and TRBJ2-2, with D possibly TRBD2 on 6 matching bases. Germline V CDR1 and CDR2: MNHGY, SAAAGT. CDR3 size: 17 residues. Trimming removed 6 bases at V and 7 bases at J, with 24 bases between. This chain's CDR3 is CASRGYRQAGRNGELFF. The CDR3 coding sequence is TGTGCCAGCAGGGGGTATAGGCAGGCGGGGCGGAACGGGGAGCTGTTTTTT.

By share of the sample, this clone is medium-sized (0.01 to 0.1%). CDR3 coding DNA: TGTGCCAGCAGCTTGCACCCCACGGTTGGGAATGAAAAACTGTTTTTT. Protein: CASSLHPTVGNEKLFF. The J gene is TRBJ1-4, the V gene TRBV11-3; the D is unclear. Deletions cut 3 bases from V and 5 bases from J, with 16 bases between. This CDR3 is 16 amino acids long. The germline V gene has CDR1 SGHNT and CDR2 YENEEA.

In its sample, this clone was seen a few times. This chain uses TRBV11-3 with TRBJ1-2; D gene ambiguous. The V gene lost 5 bases and the J gene lost 9 bases, with 19 bases spanning the gap. From germline, CDR1 is SGHNT and CDR2 YENEEA. This CDR3 has 14 residues. The CDR3 DNA reads TGTGCCAGCAGCCCCGGGTCCGCGCCAATTAGCTACACCTTC. Translated: CASSPGSAPISYTF.

The chain employs TRBV19 and TRBJ1-1, with TRBD1 matching 7 bases. The trim removed 6 bases at V and 1 base at J, leaving 5 bases unmatched. Germline V CDR1 and CDR2: LNHDA, SQIVND (reference sequence). The CDR3 has 14 residues. The CDR3 nucleotides are TGTGCCAGTAGGGTTCGACAGGGGAACACTGAAGCTTTCTTT. As protein: CASRVRQGNTEAFF.

The rearrangement links TRBV30 to TRBJ2-2; D gene unclear. The V gene lost 0 bases and the J gene lost 0 bases, with 5 bases spanning the gap. The germline CDR1 and CDR2 sequences are GTSNPN and SVGIG (reference sequence). The CDR3 totals 14 residues. The CDR3 DNA sequence: TGTGCCTGGAGTGTTCACCCGAACACCGGGGAGCTGTTTTTT. Its protein product is CAWSVHPNTGELFF.

V is TRBV18 and J is TRBJ2-1; possibly TRBD1 for D (6 bases). CDR1 is KGHSH and CDR2 is LQKENI in the germline V gene. The CDR3 is 14 amino acids. Trimming removed 3 bases at V and 5 bases at J, with 11 bases between. The CDR3 protein is CASSPSDRNNEQFF. The CDR3 DNA is TGTGCCAGCTCACCCTCGGACAGAAACAATGAGCAGTTCTTC.

In its sample, this clone was seen a few times. The chain joins TRBV6-8 to TRBJ2-1; D unclear. This CDR3 has 13 residues. Deletions cut 4 bases from V and 4 bases from J, with 8 bases between. Per germline, CDR1 MNHGY and CDR2 SAAAGT. CDR3 sequence (DNA): TGTGCCAGCAGTTTTGGCCTTTACAATGAGCAGTTCTTC. This gives the protein CASSFGLYNEQFF.

This clone turned up a few times. This sequence joins TRBV28 and TRBJ2-4; no definite D call. This CDR3 has 16 amino acids. Germline V CDR1 and CDR2: MDHEN, SYDVKM. V was shortened by 2 bases and J by 0 bases, with 11 bases between the two germline ends. CDR3 residues: CASSLQNPGAKNIQYF. The CDR3 nucleotides are TGTGCCAGCAGTTTACAGAACCCAGGAGCCAAAAACATTCAGTACTTC.